The next 18 T cell receptor beta chains were all read from a single sample in a study of regulatory T cells in long-lasting Graves disease. Indicated time point: persistent/refractory GD, antithyroid drugs over 5 years with positive TRAb. RNA extracted from PBMCs served as the sequencing template. Building of the TCR beta libraries involved iRepertoire HTBI primers and Arm-PCR of CDR3 regions. Each CDR3 protein gets one entry after TCRdb re-called the multiplex PCR reads with MiXCR. The sample lists roughly 430,000 distinct CDR3 sequences; under 25% were seen once. The sequenced sample was peripheral blood mononuclear cells (PBMCs), obtained when the disease was refractory, from a patient treated with antithyroid drugs. Every receptor here comes from a female donor with Graves disease.

Regarding this clonotype: The junction departs from the called germline gene at one end, perhaps through a read error. This sequence joins TRBV18 and TRBJ1-4; a weak D match, TRBD1 (6 bases). CDR1 is KGHSH, CDR2 LQKENI, per germline. The CDR3 totals 16 residues. CDR3: CASSPQRGRANEELFF. CDR3 nucleotide sequence: TGTGCCAGCTCACCACAACGGGGGCGTGCTAATGAAGAACTGTTTTTT.

The rearrangement joins TRBV6-7 to TRBJ2-5; TRBD2 might be the D (5 bases). TRBV6-7 has ORF status, its function being uncertain. The CDR3 sequence is 11 residues long. V lost 7 bases to trimming and J lost 5 bases, with 8 bases between them. CDR3 bases: TGTGCCAGCACCGAGGGCGAGACCCAGTACTTC. It translates to CASTEGETQYF.

This clonotype has a handful of counts. The genes are TRBV20-1 and TRBJ2-1; TRBD2 is a possible D gene (6 bases). The length of the CDR3 is 13 residues. Trimming took off 6 bases at V and 11 bases at J, with 20 bases between the two ends. Germline values: CDR1 DFQATT, CDR2 SNEGSKA (reference sequence). CDR3 nucleotides: TGCAGTGCGAACTCAAATAGCGGACACCAGCAGTTCTTC. Residues: CSANSNSGHQQFF.

This clonotype has ten or more counts. The chain recombines TRBV2 with TRBJ2-2; D unclear. Germline V lookup: CDR1 SNHLY, CDR2 FYNNEI. CDR3 size: 13 residues. V was trimmed by 3 bases and J by 4 bases, leaving 6 bases between them. The CDR3 bases are TGTGCCAGCAGTGACACCCCCACCGGGGAGCTGTTTTTT. This encodes CASSDTPTGELFF.

Regarding this clonotype: A much bigger clone sits one base away, suggesting this may be a read error. V and J are TRBV15 and TRBJ2-7, with TRBD1 matching 7 bases. The CDR3 runs 17 residues. Germline CDR1 is LNHNV and CDR2 is YYDKDF (reference sequence). Here the CDR3 DNA reads TGTGCCACCGGCCCAGCGAGGGAGACAGGGAAATCCTACGGGCAGTACTTC. Its translation: CATGPARETGKSYGQYF.

On this clonotype: A read error may account for a junction end that differs from germline. The genes are TRBV18 and TRBJ2-5, with 8 bases matching TRBD2. The CDR3 spans 16 residues. Germline V gene data show CDR1 as KGHSH and CDR2 as LQKENI. The CDR3 here is CVSSPKLAAIQETQYF. The CDR3 DNA follows: TGTGTCAGCTCACCAAAACTAGCGGCTATCCAAGAGACCCAGTACTTC. The complete variable domain, with remaining parts taken from reference TRBV18 and TRBJ2-5, reads NAGVMQNPRHLVRRRGQEARLRCSPMKGHSHVYWYRQLPEEGLKFMVYLQKENIIDESGMPKERFSAEFPKEGPSILRIQQVVRGDSAAYFCVSSPKLAAIQETQYFGPGTRLLVL.

This clonotype has just a few counts. The rearrangement uses TRBV11-2 and TRBJ2-7; D perhaps matches TRBD1 (5 bases). V was cut by 5 bases and J by 7 bases, with 18 bases left in between. The CDR3 sequence is 14 residues long. CDR1 is SGHAT and CDR2 is FQNNGV in the germline V gene. CDR3 sequence (DNA): TGTGCCAGCAGCCCCTATCTCGCCAGGGAAGAGCAGTACTTC. This encodes CASSPYLAREEQYF.

V usage is TRBV7-9 and J usage is TRBJ2-7, with 8 bases matching TRBD2. With V trimmed by 7 bases and J by 3 bases, 5 bases remained unmatched. CDR3 length: 13 amino acids. Germline values: CDR1 SEHNR, CDR2 FQNEAQ (reference sequence). CDR3 in amino acids: CASTLAGGYEQYF. The CDR3 nucleotides are TGTGCCAGCACCCTCGCGGGGGGCTACGAGCAGTACTTC.

A few counts support this clonotype. A single base separates this from a much larger clone, so it may be a read error. The V call is TRBV20-1, the J call TRBJ2-7, with 9 bases that match TRBD2. This CDR3 spans 13 amino acids. CDR1 DFQATT and CDR2 SNEGSKA come from the germline V gene (reference sequence). The DNA for the CDR3 is TGCAGTGCAGGGATAGCGGGAGACTACGAGCAGTGCTTC. It translates to CSAGIAGDYEQCF.

In this sample, this clonotype turned up many times. The CDR3 DNA reads TGTGCCAGCAGTCGGACTGAGAACGTCCTGACTTTC. It translates to CASSRTENVLTF. The rearrangement joins TRBV6-1 to TRBJ2-6; possibly TRBD2 for D (5 bases). The V end lost 5 bases, the J end lost 10 bases, and 9 bases lay between the germline ends. From germline, CDR1 is MNHNS and CDR2 SASEGT. CDR3 length: 12 residues.

This chain joins TRBV14 and TRBJ2-7, with TRBD2 matching 12 bases. There are 17 residues in the CDR3. Germline CDR1 is SGHDN and CDR2 is FVKESK. J lost 5 bases, V lost 1 base, and 9 bases had no gene match. The CDR3 DNA reads as TGTGCCAGCAGCCAAGTGCCGGGACTAGCGGGTTTCAACGAGCAGTACTTC. It yields the protein CASSQVPGLAGFNEQYF.

The chain recombines TRBV4-1 with TRBJ1-1, with no clear D. Germline CDR1 and CDR2: MGHRA and YSYEKL. The V and J ends lost 0 bases and 4 bases respectively, with 15 bases between them. This CDR3 has 16 residues. This CDR3 reads CASSQDEFLGITEAFF. CDR3 DNA: TGCGCCAGCAGCCAAGACGAGTTTCTGGGAATCACTGAAGCTTTCTTT.

The rearrangement joins TRBV29-1 to TRBJ2-7; 13 bases fit TRBD2. The trim removed 7 bases at V and 6 bases at J, leaving 9 bases unmatched. Germline values: CDR1 SQVTM, CDR2 ANQGSEA. The CDR3 is 14 residues long. CDR3 protein: CSALLRLAGGEQYF. In nucleotides, the CDR3 is TGCAGCGCACTCCTCAGACTAGCGGGAGGCGAGCAGTACTTC.

As regards this clonotype: The conserved closing phenylalanine or tryptophan is absent in this CDR3, likely reflecting a read error. This chain links TRBV7-9 with TRBJ1-1, with D perhaps TRBD1 (6 bases). This CDR3 has 12 residues. V lost 5 bases to trimming and J lost 7 bases, with 11 bases between them. Germline CDR1 reads SEHNR; CDR2 reads FQNEAQ (reference sequence). The CDR3 nucleotides read TGTGCCAGCAGCCGACAGGCGGGTGAAGCTTTCTCT. Its translation: CASSRQAGEAFS.

The chain has TRBV20-1 and TRBJ1-1; D unresolved. V was trimmed by 5 bases and J by 5 bases, leaving 9 bases between them. Germline V gene data show CDR1 as DFQATT and CDR2 as SNEGSKA (reference sequence). The CDR3 loop spans 11 amino acids. Here the CDR3 reads CSAGRMTEAFF. CDR3 nucleotides: TGCAGTGCTGGGCGTATGACTGAAGCTTTCTTT.

This clonotype showed up many times. The rearrangement joins TRBV12-3 or TRBV12-4 to TRBJ2-7, with 13 bases aligning to TRBD2. The CDR3 totals 16 residues. The junction had 10 bases not matched to a gene; V was cut back by 9 bases and J by 2 bases. CDR3 nucleotides: TGTGCCAGTTCAGGACTAGCGGGAGTTGTACCCTACGAGCAGTACTTC. Its protein is CASSGLAGVVPYEQYF.

This clonotype was picked up many times. The chain carries TRBV6-5 and TRBJ1-3; no clear D. The CDR3 is made up of 19 amino acids. Germline CDR1 is MNHEY and CDR2 is SVGAGI. Trimming cost V 1 base and J 0 bases, with 19 bases left between them. In DNA, the CDR3 is TGTGCCAGCAGTTACTACTCCCCGGGTAGGACGAACTCTGGAAACACCATATATTTT. Its protein product is CASSYYSPGRTNSGNTIYF.

The V call is TRBV20-1, the J call TRBJ2-7; 7 nucleotides align to TRBD1. This CDR3 has 12 amino acids. CDR1 is DFQATT, CDR2 SNEGSKA, per germline (reference sequence). J gave up 4 bases and V 4 bases, and 4 bases lay outside the gene matches. The CDR3 coding sequence is TGCAGTGCTAACGGCAGGGGGTACGAGCAGTACTTC. It codes for CSANGRGYEQYF.